The rows below give T cell receptor beta chains drawn from one sample of a study of cytomegalovirus exposure and HLA in healthy donors. The table came from immunoSEQ multiplex PCR; TCRdb's copy has only in-frame clones and leaves some out. The sample contains approximately 130,000 clones, around 77% of which appear only once. The sample was PBMCs. All receptors derive from a man in his fifties in good health and CMV-seronegative. CDR3s include the opening cysteine and the closing phenylalanine or tryptophan. A D gene is named only where the DNA matches it firmly. The size field is filled for only some rows; it gives once, few, many or a size class.

>.|TRBV2|TRBJ1-1|.
TGTGCCAGCGTTAATAGGGGGTCCGCGAACACTGAAGCTTTCTTT
CASVNRGSANTEAFF
>.|TRBV5-1|TRBJ2-7|.
TGCGCCAGCAGCTCCGGCTACGAGCAGTACTTC
CASSSGYEQYF
>.|TRBV6-5|TRBJ1-3|.
TGTGCCAGCAGTCCTCGGACAGCTGGAAACACCATATATTTT
CASSPRTAGNTIYF
>.|TRBV11-2|TRBJ1-2|once
TGTGCCAGCAGCTCGACAGAGTACTATGGCTACACCTTC
CASSSTEYYGYTF
>TRBD2|TRBV5-4|TRBJ2-1|.
TGTGCCAGCAGCTTGACTAGCGGGGATCACAATGAGCAGTTCTTC
CASSLTSGDHNEQFF
>.|TRBV27|TRBJ2-3|once
TGTGCCAGCAGTTCGCGGGGCCTACACACAGATACGCAGTATTTT
CASSSRGLHTDTQYF
>.|TRBV5-1|TRBJ2-4|once
TGCGCCAGCAGCTTGGGCACAGGGCGAGACATTCAGTACTTC
CASSLGTGRDIQYF
>.|TRBV15|TRBJ2-7|.
TGTGCCACCAGCAGACCGGGAAGGGCCTCCTACGAGCAGTACTTC
CATSRPGRASYEQYF
>.|TRBV5-1|TRBJ2-1|.
TGCGCCAGCAGCTTCTCCGGGAGTCCCTACAATGAGCAGTTCTTC
CASSFSGSPYNEQFF
>.|TRBV6-1|TRBJ1-5|.
TGTGCCAGCAGTGAAGATCGGAGGTCCAGCAATCAGCCCCAGCATTTT
CASSEDRRSSNQPQHF
>.|TRBV9|TRBJ2-2|.
TGTGCCAGCAGCGTAGACAGGCCGAACACCGGGGAGCTGTTTTTT
CASSVDRPNTGELFF
>.|TRBV11-2|TRBJ2-7|.
TGTGCCAGCAGCCCGAGGCCCAGGGGTGATTACGAGCAGTACTTC
CASSPRPRGDYEQYF
>TRBD1|TRBV5-7|TRBJ2-7|.
TGTGCCAGCAGCTTGGGGACAGGCGGCTACGAGCAGTACTTC
CASSLGTGGYEQYF
>.|TRBV9|TRBJ1-2|once
TGTGCCAGCAGCGTACACCCCGGCAGGGGCCCAGGTGGCTACACCTTC
CASSVHPGRGPGGYTF
>.|TRBV9|TRBJ2-1|.
TGTGCCAGCAGCGTAGCTGGGGCTAGAAATGAGCAGTTCTTC
CASSVAGARNEQFF
>.|TRBV10-2|TRBJ2-5|.
TGCGCCAGCAGGCAACAGGGAGACCAAGAGACCCAGTACTTC
CASRQQGDQETQYF